This entry concerns a single T cell receptor beta chain. What it binds is unknown. Read data end 3 residues before the CDR3 end; the end is taken from the germline J gene. The data were produced by immunoSEQ multiplex PCR, yet TCRdb's version contains in-frame clones alone and is incomplete. Reported are about 31,000 clones, none seen only once; the ten largest carry around 6.4%. This entry is derived from a study of T cell clonality in common variable immunodeficiency. Notes on the study in general: Fewer deletions and N-nucleotide insertions were reportedly seen in common variable immunodeficiency TCR beta sequences. Compared with healthy controls, CVID subjects showed increased TCRbeta clonality, mostly in about a third.

Each donor provided roughly 4.5 to 9 ml of heparinized whole blood. V lost 2 bases and J 8 bases, leaving 19 bases between the germline ends. This CDR3 is built from 15 residues. Germline CDR1 GTSNPN, CDR2 SVGIG (reference sequence). The sequencing sample was made of peripheral blood mononuclear cells. The chain combines TRBV30 with TRBJ2-1, with D tentatively TRBD1 (6 bases). This receptor was taken from a human donor with common variable immunodeficiency. The part of the CDR3 DNA that was read is TGTGCCTGGAGTCCTCCGGGCCCAGGGGTCTATGAG. Amino acid sequence: CAWSPPGPGVYE. The CDR3 reads in full as CAWSPPGPGVYEQFF.